The subject of this entry is one T cell receptor (beta chain). It has no known antigen specificity. The record has no base qualities; no much larger clone is one base away. This sample was taken from a study of blood T cells in healthy people across ages (dated by TCRdb to between 2015 and 2016). As for the study more broadly: Template switching captured roughly one uniquely barcoded TCR beta cDNA molecule per two T cells in model experiments. Age-related changes in TCR beta repertoire diversity were measured in the study by deep sequencing normalized with unique cDNA molecular identifiers. Donors were grouped into four age groups: young (average 16 years), middle-aged (roughly 37), aged (62) and long-lived (about 90). Donors of different ages were randomly distributed across sequencing lanes to avoid experimental bias. For two donors (one aged 18 to 29 and one aged 80 or older), the study analyzed two additional independent replicas of 1 million unique cDNA reads from the same blood draw. What the work shows at the level of the full study, not this receptor alone: Since profiling was done on bulk unsorted PBMCs, naive and antigen-experienced compartments could not be conclusively compared. The percentage of naive T cells measured by flow cytometry correlated strongly with observed TCR beta diversity. Compared with the aged group, the long-lived group had more naive CD4+ T cells, fewer expanded clones and increased TCR diversity, suggesting age selection. Observed TCR beta diversity per million T cells fell roughly linearly with age, and a significant reduction was already apparent by age around 36. Because the CMV infection status of the donors was unknown, age-related changes in expanded clonotypes may potentially have been confounded. Estimates of total diversity from one million sequenced T cells were regarded as lower bounds and underestimates.

CDR1 and CDR2 were assigned from the germline V gene as SGDLS and YYNGEE. Between the V and J ends, shortened by 4 bases and 9 bases respectively, the junction contains 11 bases. The CDR3 runs 12 amino acids, cysteine and phenylalanine included. The sequence is cut down to CDR3 DNA, 36 bases in frame from base 1. The method behind the library was 5' RACE. TCRdb lists the instrument as Illumina HiSeq 2500. A second about 6 to 11 cycle PCR used a sample-barcoded 5' primer and a J-beta primer mix. Each TCR beta cDNA molecule received a unique molecular identifier from a template-switch 5' adaptor carrying 12 random nucleotides. Each sample yielded at least 2.5 million CDR3-containing paired-end reads. First-strand cDNA was synthesized from all RNA with the Mint cDNA synthesis kit, primed by a TRBC-specific oligonucleotide. All cDNA was treated with uracil-DNA glycosylase and then went through a first 18-cycle PCR with the universal primers M1SS and BC2_uni_R. Regarding the original processing steps: Each sample was normalized by randomly selecting 1 million high-quality reads, each carrying a distinct molecular identifier. Reads with shared molecular identifiers were discarded instead of being binned into consensus sequences. MiTCR, run with a Q25 quality threshold and the strictest error-elimination algorithm, handled CDR3 identification, clonotype clustering and error correction. A nonparametric unseen species model with Euler transformation was used to estimate lower-bound total TCR beta diversity. TCRdb redid the processing of the public reads, applying fastp at Q25 and MiXCR, and retained in-frame beta chains. Merged by CDR3 protein, the rows form single entries marked with the most common genes and DNA. The V and J calls shown here were made by TCRdb, not taken from the authors' results. The sample profile shows over 1.5 million distinct CDR3 sequences; around half of them were found once. The ten largest account for over 2% of the sample.

Donors were a few dozen systemically healthy Caucasian individuals from Russia aged roughly 6 to 90 years. Each donor gave 8 to 10 milliliters of peripheral blood, drawn into EDTA-treated Vacutainer tubes. PBMCs were isolated by Ficoll-Paque density-gradient centrifugation, with at least 6 million obtained per sample. Total RNA was extracted from PBMCs with Trizol reagent, with at least 6 micrograms obtained per sample. Naive CD45RAhigh/CD27high T cell percentages were measured by flow cytometry on a PBMC aliquot from every donor. Sequenced input: blood. The clonotype comes from a woman in her thirties or forties in good health. The chain is made from TRBV9 and TRBJ2-1, and perhaps TRBD2 as D gene, on 6 matching bases. CDR3 sequence: CASSSLAPEQFF. At the DNA level, the sequence is TGTGCCAGCAGCTCACTAGCACCTGAGCAGTTCTTC. Full variable domain (CDR3 extended with the reference TRBV9 and TRBJ2-1 proteins): DSGVTQTPKHLITATGQRVTLRCSPRSGDLSVYWYQQSLDQGLQFLIQYYNGEERAKGNILERFSAQQFPDLHSELNLSSLELGDSALYFCASSSLAPEQFFGPGTRLTVL.